This T cell receptor beta chain was captured in a study of blood T cell repertoires in COVID-19 (dated by TCRdb to 2019 to 2021). Background for the entire study: The collaborator samples originated in the United States, Italy and Spain and spanned the acute and convalescent phases of COVID-19. The repertoires were released in a freely available public database intended as a resource for research on the immune response to SARS-CoV-2. The prospective study material was composed of cDNA or gDNA derived from T cells, B-cell-depleted T cells, or PBMCs. Samples were obtained from the ongoing ImmuneRACE study (first 160 participants) and from over a thousand subjects provided by 6 global collaborators. Sample metadata almost always included a de-identified subject ID, COVID-19 status, age in years and sex. Where HLA class I and class II types were available, the types were taken from metadata supplied by the sample provider, not from assay-based typing. Deeply sampled blood TCRbeta repertoires from subjects exposed to, actively infected with, or recovered from COVID-19 were included in the dataset.

Another Seattle source contributed samples from volunteer blood donors who had recovered from COVID-19. Whole blood was collected in K2EDTA tubes by collaborating institutions according to the institutions' own protocols. For TCRbeta analysis, collaborators shipped samples as frozen whole blood, isolated PBMCs, or DNA extracted from either of those sample types. A note on this clone: Which antigen it targets is not known. No base quality values were provided; no much bigger clone lies one nucleotide off.

The investigation overall reported the following: The quantity of clinical and demographic metadata differed by source and by participant and was supplied without curation.

TCRbeta CDR3 regions were amplified from genomic DNA by means of the immunoSEQ Assay, a bias-controlled multiplex PCR. The source study handled its data this way. Within the assay, amplification of reference gene primers was used to estimate how many nucleated cells each sample contained. To quantify the absolute abundance of each unique TCRbeta CDR3 rearrangement, sequence reads were collapsed and filtered. For each sample, productive Simpson clonality was calculated as the square root of Simpson's diversity index over productive rearrangements. TCRdb took this table from immuneACCESS and kept in-frame rearrangements with V and J called. Such tables lack part of the clones; where checked against another copy, unresolved V genes explain under half of the gap, and the rest is unexplained. The V and J calls and clone size were taken over from that table, and D and trimming were inferred from the DNA. Counted in this sample were over 200,000 clones; around nine tenths of them appeared once. The top ten clonotypes cover around 0.98% of the sample.

Trimming removed 2 bases from V and 7 bases from J; the gene matches leave 8 bases unexplained. From a lookup of the germline V gene (reference sequence), CDR1 and CDR2 are MNHNY and SVGAGI. The CDR3, cysteine through valine, is 15 amino acids long. Only the CDR3 DNA is retained, 45 bases long and in frame from the first base. The material sequenced was peripheral blood. The receptor comes from a woman between 40 and 50 years old who had recovered from COVID-19. Recombination linked TRBV6-6 to TRBJ2-7; 10 middle bases align to TRBD2. The CDR3 here reads CASSYGLAGAGEQYV. The nucleotide sequence is TGTGCCAGCAGTTACGGGCTAGCGGGAGCGGGAGAGCAGTACGTC.